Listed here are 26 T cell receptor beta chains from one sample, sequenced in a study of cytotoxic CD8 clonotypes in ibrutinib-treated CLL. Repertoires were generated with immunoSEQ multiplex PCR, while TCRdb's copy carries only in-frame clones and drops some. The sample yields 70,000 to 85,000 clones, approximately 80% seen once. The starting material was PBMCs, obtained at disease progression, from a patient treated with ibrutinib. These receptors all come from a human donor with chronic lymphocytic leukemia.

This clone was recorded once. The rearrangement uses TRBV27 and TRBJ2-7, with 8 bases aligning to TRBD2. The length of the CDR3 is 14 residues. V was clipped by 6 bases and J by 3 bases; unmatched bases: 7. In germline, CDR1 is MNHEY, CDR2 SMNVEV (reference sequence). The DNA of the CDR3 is TGTGCCAGCAGCTCAGCGGGGGTGATCTACGAGCAGTACTTC. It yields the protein CASSSAGVIYEQYF.

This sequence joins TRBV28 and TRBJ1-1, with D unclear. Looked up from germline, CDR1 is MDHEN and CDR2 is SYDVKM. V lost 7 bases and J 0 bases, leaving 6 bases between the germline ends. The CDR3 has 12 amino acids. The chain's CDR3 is CASKELNTEAFF. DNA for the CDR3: TGTGCCAGCAAGGAGCTGAACACTGAAGCTTTCTTT.

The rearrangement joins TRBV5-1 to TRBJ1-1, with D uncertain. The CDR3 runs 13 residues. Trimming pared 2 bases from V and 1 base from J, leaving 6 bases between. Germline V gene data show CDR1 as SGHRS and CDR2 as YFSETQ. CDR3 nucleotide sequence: TGCGCCAGCAGCTTCGATGGGAACACTGAAGCTTTCTTT. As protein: CASSFDGNTEAFF.

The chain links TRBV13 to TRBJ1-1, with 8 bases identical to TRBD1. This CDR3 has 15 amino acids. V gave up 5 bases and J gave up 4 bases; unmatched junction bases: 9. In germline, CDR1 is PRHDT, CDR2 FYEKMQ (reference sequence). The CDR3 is CASSPLSGGGTEAFF. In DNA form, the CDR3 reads TGTGCCAGCAGCCCCCTTTCAGGGGGCGGCACTGAAGCTTTCTTT.

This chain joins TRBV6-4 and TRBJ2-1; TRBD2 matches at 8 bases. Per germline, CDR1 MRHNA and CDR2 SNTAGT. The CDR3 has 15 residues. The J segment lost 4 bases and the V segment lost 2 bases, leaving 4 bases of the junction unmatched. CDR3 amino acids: CASSDGGGIYNEQFF. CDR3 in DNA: TGTGCCAGCAGTGACGGCGGGGGGATTTACAATGAGCAGTTCTTC.

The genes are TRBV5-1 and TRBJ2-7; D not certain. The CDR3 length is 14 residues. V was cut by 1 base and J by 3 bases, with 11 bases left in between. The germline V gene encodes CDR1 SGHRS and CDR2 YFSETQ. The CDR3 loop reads CASSLSSRDYEQYF. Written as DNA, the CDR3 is TGCGCCAGCAGCTTGTCATCAAGAGACTACGAGCAGTACTTC.

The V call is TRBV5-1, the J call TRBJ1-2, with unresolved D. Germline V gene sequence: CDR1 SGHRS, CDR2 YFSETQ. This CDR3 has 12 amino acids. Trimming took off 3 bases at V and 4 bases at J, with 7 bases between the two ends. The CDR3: CASSSSSYGYTF. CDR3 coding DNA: TGCGCCAGCAGCTCGAGTTCCTATGGCTACACCTTC.

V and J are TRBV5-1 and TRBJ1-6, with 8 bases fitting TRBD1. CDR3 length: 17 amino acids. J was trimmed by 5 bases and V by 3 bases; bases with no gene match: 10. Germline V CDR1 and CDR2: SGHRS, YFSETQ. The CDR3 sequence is CASSSDRAGVHNSPLHF. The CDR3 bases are TGCGCCAGCAGCTCGGACAGGGCAGGGGTCCATAATTCACCCCTCCACTTT. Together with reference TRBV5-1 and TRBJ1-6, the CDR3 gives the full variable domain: KAGVTQTPRYLIKTRGQQVTLSCSPISGHRSVSWYQQTPGQGLQFLFEYFSETQRNKGNFPGRFSGRQFSNSRSEMNVSTLELGDSALYLCASSSDRAGVHNSPLHFGNGTRLTVT.

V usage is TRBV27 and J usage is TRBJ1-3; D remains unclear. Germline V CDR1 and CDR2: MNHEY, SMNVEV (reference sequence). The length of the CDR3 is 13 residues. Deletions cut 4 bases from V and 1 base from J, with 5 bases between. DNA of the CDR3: TGTGCCAGCAGTTACAGATCTGGAAACACCATATATTTT. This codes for CASSYRSGNTIYF.

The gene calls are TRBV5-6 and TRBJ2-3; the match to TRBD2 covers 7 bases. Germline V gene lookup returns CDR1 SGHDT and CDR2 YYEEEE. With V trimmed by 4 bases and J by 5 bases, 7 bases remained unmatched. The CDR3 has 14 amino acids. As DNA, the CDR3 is TGTGCCAGCAGCCGCGGGGGAGTCGGAGATACGCAGTATTTT. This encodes CASSRGGVGDTQYF.

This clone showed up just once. The CDR3 nucleotides read TGTGCCAGTAGTATAGTTGGCCATAGCAATCAGCCCCAGCATTTT. Amino acid sequence: CASSIVGHSNQPQHF. The chain couples TRBV19 to TRBJ1-5; D unclear. CDR3 length equals 15 residues. Between the trimmed V and J ends, which lost 1 base and 0 bases, there was a span of 7 bases. Germline V gene data show CDR1 as LNHDA and CDR2 as SQIVND (reference sequence).

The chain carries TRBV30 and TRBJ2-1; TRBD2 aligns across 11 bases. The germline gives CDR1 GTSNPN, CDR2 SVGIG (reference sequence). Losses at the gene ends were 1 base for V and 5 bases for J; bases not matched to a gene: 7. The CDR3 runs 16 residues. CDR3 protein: CAWSGQLAGVHNEQFF. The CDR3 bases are TGTGCCTGGAGTGGTCAACTAGCGGGAGTCCACAATGAGCAGTTCTTC. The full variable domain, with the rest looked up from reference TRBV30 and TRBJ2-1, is SQTIHQWPATLVQPVGSPLSLECTVEGTSNPNLYWYRQAAGRGLQLLFYSVGIGQISSEVPQNLSASRPQDRQFILSSKKLLLSDSGFYLCAWSGQLAGVHNEQFFGPGTRLTVL.

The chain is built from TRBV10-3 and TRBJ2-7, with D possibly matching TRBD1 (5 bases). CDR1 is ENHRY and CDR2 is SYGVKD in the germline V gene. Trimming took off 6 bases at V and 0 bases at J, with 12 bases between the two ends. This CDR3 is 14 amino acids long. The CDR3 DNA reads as TGTGCCATCAGGCTTCAGGGATCCTCCTACGAGCAGTACTTC. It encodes CAIRLQGSSYEQYF.

The CDR3 sequence: CASSLAGRMNTEAFF. In DNA form, the CDR3 reads TGCGCCAGCAGCTTGGCGGGACGGATGAACACTGAAGCTTTCTTT. J is TRBJ1-1 and V is TRBV5-1; D might be TRBD1 (5 bases). CDR1 and CDR2 (germline): SGHRS, YFSETQ. CDR3 length: 15 residues. The V end lost 0 bases, the J end lost 0 bases, and 9 bases lay between the germline ends.

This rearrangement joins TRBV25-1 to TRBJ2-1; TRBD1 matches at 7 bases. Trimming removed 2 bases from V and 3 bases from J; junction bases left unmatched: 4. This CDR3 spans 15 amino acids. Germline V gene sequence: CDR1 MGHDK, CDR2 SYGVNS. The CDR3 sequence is CASSEPGQNYNEQFF. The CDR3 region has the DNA TGTGCCAGCAGTGAACCGGGACAGAACTACAATGAGCAGTTCTTC.

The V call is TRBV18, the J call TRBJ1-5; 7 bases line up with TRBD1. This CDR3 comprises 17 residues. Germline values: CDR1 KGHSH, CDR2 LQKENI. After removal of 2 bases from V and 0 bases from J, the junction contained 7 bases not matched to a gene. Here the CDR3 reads CASSPNTGQSSNQPQHF. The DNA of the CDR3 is TGTGCCAGCTCACCAAATACGGGACAGAGTAGCAATCAGCCCCAGCATTTT.

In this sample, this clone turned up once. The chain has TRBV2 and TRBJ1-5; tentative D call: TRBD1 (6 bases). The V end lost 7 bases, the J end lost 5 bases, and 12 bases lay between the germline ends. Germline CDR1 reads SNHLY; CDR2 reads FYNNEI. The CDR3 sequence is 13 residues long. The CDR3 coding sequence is TGTGCCAGCACCGGACAGCTAGATCAGCCCCAGCATTTT. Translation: CASTGQLDQPQHF.

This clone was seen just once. The DNA for the CDR3 is TGTGCCAGCACGGATTTGGGAGGGATTACAGATACGCAGTATTTT. Translating gives CASTDLGGITDTQYF. The chain joins TRBV6-5 to TRBJ2-3, with 7 nucleotides matching TRBD2. The CDR3 sequence is 15 residues long. Germline assignment: CDR1 MNHEY and CDR2 SVGAGI. The V gene end was trimmed by 7 bases and the J gene end by 3 bases; junction bases not matched to a gene: 10.

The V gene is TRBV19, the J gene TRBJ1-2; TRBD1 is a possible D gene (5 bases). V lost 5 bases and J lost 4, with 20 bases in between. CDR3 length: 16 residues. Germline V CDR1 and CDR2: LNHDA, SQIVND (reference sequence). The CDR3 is CASSDQGRRMVYGYTF. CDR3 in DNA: TGTGCCAGTAGTGATCAGGGAAGGCGGATGGTCTATGGCTACACCTTC.

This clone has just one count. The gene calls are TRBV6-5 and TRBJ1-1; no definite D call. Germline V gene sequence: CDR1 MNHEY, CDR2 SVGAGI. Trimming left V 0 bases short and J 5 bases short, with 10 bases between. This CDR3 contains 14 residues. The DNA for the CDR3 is TGTGCCAGCAGTTACTCATCGGGGAGGACTGAAGCTTTCTTT. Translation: CASSYSSGRTEAFF.

The CDR3 sequence: CAWTGGAEPNEKLFF. The CDR3, as DNA: TGTGCCTGGACAGGGGGCGCCGAGCCTAATGAAAAACTGTTTTTT. The genes are TRBV30 and TRBJ1-4, with 8 bases that match TRBD1. The CDR3 consists of 15 residues. Germline V gene lookup returns CDR1 GTSNPN and CDR2 SVGIG (reference sequence). The V gene end was trimmed by 4 bases and the J gene end by 3 bases; junction bases not matched to a gene: 7.

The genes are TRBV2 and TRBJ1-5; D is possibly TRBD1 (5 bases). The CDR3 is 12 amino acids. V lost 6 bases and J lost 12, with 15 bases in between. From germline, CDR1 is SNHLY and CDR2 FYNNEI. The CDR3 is CASRGPEAGQHF. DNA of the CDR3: TGTGCCAGCAGGGGACCGGAGGCCGGCCAGCATTTT.

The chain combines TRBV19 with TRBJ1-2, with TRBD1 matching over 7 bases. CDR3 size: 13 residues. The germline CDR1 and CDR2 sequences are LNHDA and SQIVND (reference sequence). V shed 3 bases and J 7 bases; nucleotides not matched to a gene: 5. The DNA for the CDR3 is TGTGCCAGTAGTATTGAGAGGGGGCGTGGCTACACCTTC. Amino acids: CASSIERGRGYTF.

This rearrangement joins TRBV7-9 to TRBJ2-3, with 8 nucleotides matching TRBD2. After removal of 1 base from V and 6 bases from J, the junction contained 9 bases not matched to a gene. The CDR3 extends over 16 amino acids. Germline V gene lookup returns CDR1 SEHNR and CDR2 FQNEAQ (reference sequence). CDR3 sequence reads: CASSLVGGRSVDTQYF. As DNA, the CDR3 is TGTGCCAGCAGCTTAGTAGGCGGGAGGTCTGTGGATACGCAGTATTTT.

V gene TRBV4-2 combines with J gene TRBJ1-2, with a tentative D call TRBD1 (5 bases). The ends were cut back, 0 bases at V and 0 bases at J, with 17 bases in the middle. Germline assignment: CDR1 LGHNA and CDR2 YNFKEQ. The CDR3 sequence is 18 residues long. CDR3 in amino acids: CASSQEGTGAWANYGYTF. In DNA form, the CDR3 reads TGTGCCAGCAGCCAAGAAGGGACGGGTGCTTGGGCTAACTATGGCTACACCTTC.

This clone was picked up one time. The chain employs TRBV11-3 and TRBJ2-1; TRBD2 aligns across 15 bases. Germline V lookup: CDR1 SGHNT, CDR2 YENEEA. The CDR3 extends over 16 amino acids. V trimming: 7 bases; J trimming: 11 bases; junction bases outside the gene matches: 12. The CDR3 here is CASTAPGLAGGPKQFF. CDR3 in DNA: TGTGCCAGCACCGCCCCCGGACTAGCGGGAGGGCCAAAGCAGTTCTTC.